This T cell receptor (beta chain) was identified in a study of patients and donors after allogeneic stem cell transplantation. The germline V and J ends were trimmed by 6 bases and 3 bases, with 11 bases remaining between them. The CDR3 totals 13 residues. The table lists this clonotype with a few counts. TCRdb itself ran the RT-PCR reads through MiXCR, one entry per CDR3 protein. In the table there are roughly 200,000 distinct CDR3 sequences, around 41% of which are singletons. Sequenced sample: blood, either unsorted or a sorted T cell fraction (not recorded which). V and J are TRBV12-3 or TRBV12-4 and TRBJ1-1, with no clear D. The sequence was collected from a human donor who was either an allogeneic HSCT recipient or a stem cell or donor lymphocyte infusion donor (not recorded which). It is not recorded whose cells these are; they may come from a transplant donor. The CDR3 loop is CASRYGGHTEAFF. CDR3 nucleotides: TGTGCCAGCAGGTACGGTGGTCACACTGAAGCTTTCTTT.